The 28 T cell receptor beta chains reported below all come from one sample, sequenced in a study of T-cell memory formation after mild COVID-19. TCRdb reprocessed the 5' RACE reads via MiXCR and lists one record per CDR3 protein. The table includes hundreds of thousands of distinct CDR3 sequences, 20% to 30% detected once. Specimen: PBMCs or a T cell subset sorted from them (not recorded which). The receptors come from an adult woman who had mild COVID-19 (a few samples of this study predate the infection). Cell type and time point are not known.

The table lists this clonotype with a few counts. This chain connects TRBV10-3 to TRBJ2-7, with D hard to call. CDR3 length: 12 amino acids. In germline, CDR1 is ENHRY, CDR2 SYGVKD. V lost 3 bases and J lost 3, with 6 bases in between. The CDR3 reads CAISEWDYEQYF. The CDR3 DNA sequence: TGTGCCATCAGTGAATGGGACTACGAGCAGTACTTC.

This chain links TRBV20-1 with TRBJ1-5, with D unclear. From germline, CDR1 is DFQATT and CDR2 SNEGSKA (reference sequence). CDR3 size: 17 residues. The V gene lost 0 bases and the J gene lost 4 bases, with 19 bases spanning the gap. CDR3 region: CSARDVGREGGNQPQHF. The CDR3 DNA follows: TGCAGTGCTAGAGATGTAGGAAGGGAGGGTGGAAATCAGCCCCAGCATTTT.

This clonotype came up a few times. The V and J genes are TRBV5-1 and TRBJ2-7; D is perhaps TRBD1 (5 bases). The length of the CDR3 is 12 residues. CDR1 is SGHRS, CDR2 YFSETQ, per germline. V was pared by 4 bases and J by 6 bases, with 11 bases between. CDR3 amino acids: CASSEQGGEQYF. The CDR3 DNA reads TGCGCCAGCAGCGAGCAGGGCGGCGAGCAGTACTTC.

The CDR3 reads CASTSGPLYGYTF. The CDR3 DNA follows: TGTGCCAGCACGTCAGGCCCCCTCTATGGCTACACCTTC. The genes are TRBV6-1 and TRBJ1-2; D ambiguous. Trimming left V 7 bases short and J 4 bases short, with 13 bases between. The CDR3 consists of 13 residues. Germline V gene lookup returns CDR1 MNHNS and CDR2 SASEGT.

This clonotype turned up a few times. The V gene is TRBV5-1, the J gene TRBJ2-3; D remains unclear. This CDR3 has 13 amino acids. Trimming took 4 bases from V and 2 from J, leaving 8 bases between them. The germline CDR1 and CDR2 sequences are SGHRS and YFSETQ. CDR3 bases: TGCGCCAGCAGCCCAGGCGTCACAGATACGCAGTATTTT. Encoded protein: CASSPGVTDTQYF.

This clonotype was observed a handful of times. This chain joins TRBV4-2 and TRBJ2-3, with no clear D. Germline V lookup: CDR1 LGHNA, CDR2 YNFKEQ. CDR3 length: 14 residues. V was shortened by 0 bases and J by 2 bases, with 6 bases between the two germline ends. This CDR3 is CASSQDPTTDTQYF. The CDR3 DNA is TGTGCCAGCAGCCAAGACCCCACCACAGATACGCAGTATTTT.

This clonotype was counted a few times. The V and J genes are TRBV27 and TRBJ1-1; 7 bases are shared with TRBD1. The junction had 9 bases not matched to a gene; V was cut back by 5 bases and J by 0 bases. This CDR3 region has 16 residues. CDR1 and CDR2 (germline): MNHEY, SMNVEV (reference sequence). In DNA form, the CDR3 reads TGTGCCAGCAGTCCCCGGACAGGCTACTTGAACACTGAAGCTTTCTTT. Translating it yields CASSPRTGYLNTEAFF.

V gene TRBV7-8 combines with J gene TRBJ2-1, with D maybe TRBD2 (6 bases). Deletions cut 1 base from V and 10 bases from J, with 11 bases between. The CDR3 is 13 residues long. Germline values: CDR1 SGHVS, CDR2 FQNEAQ. The CDR3 coding sequence is TGTGCCAGCAGCTTAGTGTCGGCGGGAGAGCAGTTCTTC. Protein sequence: CASSLVSAGEQFF.

The genes are TRBV4-2 and TRBJ2-1; 7 bases fit TRBD2. Looked up from germline, CDR1 is LGHNA and CDR2 is YNFKEQ. Germline trimming cut 0 bases from V and 10 bases from J; bases unmatched to any gene: 6. This CDR3 region has 14 residues. The CDR3 sequence: CASSQEKAGEEQFF. Written as DNA, the CDR3 is TGTGCCAGCAGCCAAGAAAAGGCGGGGGAAGAGCAGTTCTTC.

This clonotype has at least ten counts. The V and J genes are TRBV20-1 and TRBJ2-5; D perhaps matches TRBD1 (6 bases). Germline V gene sequence: CDR1 DFQATT, CDR2 SNEGSKA (reference sequence). The CDR3 has 12 residues. Trimming pared 6 bases from V and 5 bases from J, leaving 13 bases between. CDR3 coding DNA: TGCAGTGCACAAGACAGGAGGGAGACCCAGTACTTC. Its protein is CSAQDRRETQYF.

The J gene is TRBJ1-4, the V gene TRBV28; a possible D gene is TRBD1 (6 bases). CDR1 is MDHEN, CDR2 SYDVKM, per germline. CDR3 size: 15 residues. Trimming removed 5 bases from V and 8 bases from J, with 18 bases in between. CDR3 nucleotides: TGTGCCAGCAGTCTCCTTTCCAGGGGAGGGGAAAAACTGTTTTTT. Translated, it gives CASSLLSRGGEKLFF.

This chain connects TRBV30 to TRBJ1-2; D remains ambiguous. The V gene lost 5 bases and the J gene lost 0 bases, with 7 bases spanning the gap. This CDR3 spans 12 amino acids. Germline V gene data show CDR1 as GTSNPN and CDR2 as SVGIG (reference sequence). Written as DNA, the CDR3 is TGTGCCTGGCGACCGTCTAACTATGGCTACACCTTC. This encodes CAWRPSNYGYTF.

The chain couples TRBV10-3 to TRBJ1-2; D not certain. Germline V lookup: CDR1 ENHRY, CDR2 SYGVKD. The V gene lost 0 bases and the J gene lost 2 bases, with 10 bases spanning the gap. This CDR3 spans 15 amino acids. CDR3 region: CAISESAGYNYGYTF. The CDR3, as DNA: TGTGCCATCAGTGAGTCGGCTGGGTACAACTATGGCTACACCTTC.

This clonotype showed up just a few times. CDR3 coding DNA: TGTGCCAGCAGTACACAAGCGGGAGCGAGGGAGACCCAGTACTTC. Translating it yields CASSTQAGARETQYF. The V call is TRBV6-6, the J call TRBJ2-5; 8 nucleotides match TRBD2. The germline V gene encodes CDR1 MNHNY and CDR2 SVGAGI (reference sequence). CDR3 length: 15 residues. After removal of 5 bases from V and 5 bases from J, the junction contained 10 bases not matched to a gene.

The chain carries TRBV13 and TRBJ1-1; perhaps TRBD1 as D (5 bases). V was trimmed by 6 bases and J by 5 bases, leaving 10 bases between them. The germline gives CDR1 PRHDT, CDR2 FYEKMQ (reference sequence). The CDR3 loop spans 12 amino acids. The CDR3 DNA follows: TGTGCCAGCAGTAATGGGGGGACTGAAGCTTTCTTT. Translation gives CASSNGGTEAFF. The full variable domain, in which reference TRBV13 and TRBJ1-1 provide the parts outside the CDR3, is AAGVIQSPRHLIKEKRETATLKCYPIPRHDTVYWYQQGPGQDPQFLISFYEKMQSDKGSIPDRFSAQQFSDYHSELNMSSLELGDSALYFCASSNGGTEAFFGQGTRLTVV.

This CDR3 is CASPNRTSLRDEQFF. The CDR3 nucleotides are TGCGCCAGCCCGAACAGGACTAGCCTTCGCGATGAGCAGTTCTTC. The chain is built from TRBV5-1 and TRBJ2-1; 8 nucleotides match TRBD2. The ends lost 7 bases at V and 8 bases at J; junction bases unmatched: 14. Germline loops: CDR1 SGHRS, CDR2 YFSETQ. The length of the CDR3 is 15 residues.

This clonotype has more than one count but fewer than ten. The chain has TRBV29-1 and TRBJ1-1, with a tentative D call TRBD1 (6 bases). V lost 4 bases, J lost 1 base, and 10 bases lay in between. This CDR3 is 13 amino acids long. Germline V gives CDR1 SQVTM, CDR2 ANQGSEA. The CDR3 region is CSVGDTRNTEAFF. For the CDR3, the DNA is TGCAGCGTTGGGGACACTAGGAACACTGAAGCTTTCTTT.

In the case of this clonotype: One end of the junction is discordant with germline, which a read error may explain. The V gene is TRBV3-1, the J gene TRBJ1-2; 10 bases agree with TRBD1. CDR1 LGHDT and CDR2 YNNKEL come from the germline V gene (reference sequence). CDR3 length equals 14 residues. The CDR3 coding sequence is TGCGCCAGCAGCCGGGACAGGGGAAACTATGGCTACACCTTC. It translates to CASSRDRGNYGYTF.

The chain has TRBV12-3 or TRBV12-4 and TRBJ2-3; TRBD2 matches 8 bases. Trimming removed 3 bases from V and 5 bases from J; junction bases left unmatched: 7. The CDR3 loop spans 15 amino acids. The CDR3 region has the DNA TGTGCCAGCAGTTTTGGCGGGGGGCTGGGAGATACGCAGTATTTT. Its translation is CASSFGGGLGDTQYF.

In its sample, this clonotype was seen many times. The genes are TRBV4-2 and TRBJ2-7; 8 bases map to TRBD1. The CDR3 runs 15 residues. V lost 0 bases to trimming and J lost 2 bases; unmatched junction nucleotides: 3. The germline CDR1 and CDR2 sequences are LGHNA and YNFKEQ. The CDR3 here is CASSQDRTGPYEQYF. DNA of the CDR3: TGTGCCAGCAGCCAAGACCGGACAGGGCCCTACGAGCAGTACTTC.

The chain has TRBV20-1 and TRBJ1-1; 7 positions agree with TRBD1. The germline V gene has CDR1 DFQATT and CDR2 SNEGSKA (reference sequence). There are 14 residues in the CDR3. J gave up 4 bases and V 3 bases, and 8 bases lay outside the gene matches. The CDR3 sequence is CSASETGQGTEAFF. Here the CDR3 DNA reads TGCAGTGCTAGCGAGACAGGGCAGGGCACTGAAGCTTTCTTT.

V usage is TRBV23-1 and J usage is TRBJ1-1; 9 positions agree with TRBD1. TRBV23-1 is treated as an ORF (open reading frame) with a function not yet certain. J lost 2 bases, V lost 3 bases, and 4 bases had no gene match. The CDR3 is 15 residues long. Here the CDR3 DNA reads TGCGCCAGCAGTCATTCAACAGGGGGCAACACTGAAGCTTTCTTT. It specifies CASSHSTGGNTEAFF.

Only a few counts were recorded for this clonotype. The chain carries TRBV20-1 and TRBJ2-5; TRBD1 matches 7 bases. Unmatched junction bases numbered 5, after V lost 1 base and J lost 0 bases. CDR3 length: 15 residues. Looked up from germline, CDR1 is DFQATT and CDR2 is SNEGSKA (reference sequence). Here the CDR3 reads CSARAQGQYQETQYF. CDR3 nucleotide sequence: TGCAGTGCTAGAGCTCAGGGACAGTACCAAGAGACCCAGTACTTC.

The table lists this clonotype with a few counts. V usage is TRBV6-6 and J usage is TRBJ1-4, with 8 bases fitting TRBD1. The CDR3 is made up of 13 amino acids. Germline assignment: CDR1 MNHNY and CDR2 SVGAGI (reference sequence). V lost 7 bases to trimming and J lost 8 bases; unmatched junction nucleotides: 6. The CDR3 sequence is CASTGTGGEKLFF. DNA for the CDR3: TGTGCCAGCACCGGGACAGGAGGAGAAAAACTGTTTTTT.

The chain has TRBV29-1 and TRBJ2-7; D uncertain. From germline, CDR1 is SQVTM and CDR2 ANQGSEA. Trimming removed 4 bases at V and 0 bases at J, with 16 bases between. The CDR3 has 15 amino acids. Written as DNA, the CDR3 is TGCAGCGTTGTCGACTCGGGTAAGAGCTCCTACGAGCAGTACTTC. Its translation: CSVVDSGKSSYEQYF.

A few counts support this clonotype. The gene calls are TRBV25-1 and TRBJ1-5; 7 bases map to TRBD1. This CDR3 is 13 amino acids long. Germline CDR1 reads MGHDK; CDR2 reads SYGVNS. The ends lost 4 bases at V and 7 bases at J; junction bases unmatched: 4. CDR3 DNA sequence: TGTGCCAGCAGTGCGCGAGGGGGCCAGCCCCAGCATTTT. As protein: CASSARGGQPQHF.

A few counts support this clonotype. V gene TRBV20-1 combines with J gene TRBJ2-3, with TRBD2 identical over 11 bases. Germline V gene lookup returns CDR1 DFQATT and CDR2 SNEGSKA (reference sequence). The CDR3 covers 17 residues. The ends lost 2 bases at V and 0 bases at J; junction bases unmatched: 7. The CDR3 DNA is TGCAGTGCTAGACCCGGACTAGCGGGCTCCAGCACAGATACGCAGTATTTT. Encoded protein: CSARPGLAGSSTDTQYF.

The chain recombines TRBV5-1 with TRBJ2-2; no definite D call. This CDR3 contains 15 residues. Trimming removed 4 bases from V and 3 bases from J, with 13 bases in between. Germline V gene data show CDR1 as SGHRS and CDR2 as YFSETQ. Here the CDR3 DNA reads TGCGCCAGCAGCCGCCGGGTAGGAGACACCGGGGAGCTGTTTTTT. It translates to CASSRRVGDTGELFF.